The 5 T cell receptor beta chains below were found in one sample sequenced in a study of blood T cell repertoires in COVID-19. Assay: immunoSEQ multiplex PCR; the TCRdb copy retains only in-frame clones and omits some. The data hold roughly 160,000 clones, with about 80% observed a single time. Source material: peripheral blood. Source of these receptors: a woman at least 80 years old with acute or convalescent COVID-19.

A single count supports this clone. The chain combines TRBV3-1 (or the pseudogene TRBV3-2) with TRBJ2-1; 10 bases are shared with TRBD1. The CDR3 consists of 16 residues. Germline V gene data show CDR1 as LGHDT and CDR2 as YNNKEL (reference sequence). V trimming: 2 bases; J trimming: 5 bases; junction bases outside the gene matches: 6. CDR3 amino acids: CASSQRGQGDHNEQFF. As DNA, the CDR3 is TGTGCCAGCAGCCAAAGAGGACAGGGGGACCACAATGAGCAGTTCTTC.

This chain joins TRBV7-2 and TRBJ2-5; D perhaps matches TRBD2 (7 bases). V lost 0 bases, J lost 5 bases, and 13 bases lay in between. CDR3 length: 15 residues. Germline values: CDR1 SGHTA, CDR2 FQGNSA. CDR3 region: CASSLASRGGETQYF. DNA for the CDR3: TGTGCCAGCAGCTTAGCCTCGCGCGGGGGCGAGACCCAGTACTTC.

The J gene is TRBJ1-4, the V gene TRBV19, with TRBD1 as a possible D gene (5 bases). Germline assignment: CDR1 LNHDA and CDR2 SQIVND (reference sequence). V was shortened by 10 bases and J by 8 bases, with 17 bases between the two germline ends. The CDR3 is made up of 13 amino acids. The CDR3, as DNA: TGTGCCACTCGGACATCCGTGGAGGAAAAACTGTTTTTT. It codes for CATRTSVEEKLFF.

The rearrangement links TRBV30 to TRBJ2-3, with a possible D match to TRBD1 (6 bases). This CDR3 has 15 residues. Trimming pared 0 bases from V and 2 bases from J, leaving 12 bases between. Germline V gene sequence: CDR1 GTSNPN, CDR2 SVGIG (reference sequence). The CDR3 DNA sequence: TGTGCCTGGAGTGTACGCCAGGGGATCACAGATACGCAGTATTTT. Translated, it gives CAWSVRQGITDTQYF.

The chain couples TRBV18 to TRBJ1-3; the D is unclear. The germline CDR1 and CDR2 sequences are KGHSH and LQKENI. The V end lost 0 bases, the J end lost 6 bases, and 12 bases lay between the germline ends. The CDR3 consists of 15 residues. Here the CDR3 reads CASSPPNSGSNTIYF. Written as DNA, the CDR3 is TGTGCCAGCTCACCACCAAACAGTGGGTCAAACACCATATATTTT. Full variable domain (outside the CDR3, taken from reference TRBV18 and TRBJ1-3): NAGVMQNPRHLVRRRGQEARLRCSPMKGHSHVYWYRQLPEEGLKFMVYLQKENIIDESGMPKERFSAEFPKEGPSILRIQQVVRGDSAAYFCASSPPNSGSNTIYFGEGSWLTVV.